These 26 T cell receptor beta chains share one sample of origin, sequenced in a study of early T cells in non-severe SARS-CoV-2 infection. TCRdb reprocessed the 5' RACE reads with MiXCR, giving one entry per CDR3 protein. In the table there are approximately 35,000 distinct CDR3 sequences, around 4% of which are singletons. The specimen sequenced was whole blood. These receptors were taken from an adult who was a healthcare worker with PCR-confirmed SARS-CoV-2 infection or an uninfected control (not recorded which).

The chain employs TRBV11-2 and TRBJ1-4; 9 nucleotides line up with TRBD1. CDR3 length equals 15 residues. With V trimmed by 5 bases and J by 7 bases, 8 bases remained unmatched. The germline gives CDR1 SGHAT, CDR2 FQNNGV. The CDR3, as DNA: TGTGCCAGCAGCCCCGGACAGGGGAGAGGTGAAAAACTGTTTTTT. Translated: CASSPGQGRGEKLFF.

In its sample, this clonotype was seen a few times. The rearrangement joins TRBV24-1 to TRBJ1-1; 8 positions agree with TRBD1. The J segment lost 6 bases and the V segment lost 4 bases, leaving 6 bases of the junction unmatched. Germline V gene sequence: CDR1 KGHDR, CDR2 SFDVKD. The CDR3 sequence is 14 residues long. CDR3: CATSETGGGPEAFF. DNA of the CDR3: TGTGCCACCAGTGAAACAGGGGGAGGCCCTGAAGCTTTCTTT.

This clonotype was seen many times. This chain uses TRBV19 with TRBJ1-5; 7 bases match TRBD1. Per the germline V gene, CDR1 is LNHDA and CDR2 is SQIVND (reference sequence). The J segment lost 6 bases and the V segment lost 7 bases, leaving 6 bases of the junction unmatched. The CDR3 consists of 13 residues. The CDR3 DNA reads as TGTGCCAGTACCGGGACAGATGGTCAGCCCCAGCATTTT. Translated: CASTGTDGQPQHF.

This clonotype has a count of ten or more. The chain joins TRBV3-1 to TRBJ2-1; 10 nucleotides agree with TRBD1. Trimming at V came to 0 bases and at J to 11 bases, leaving 10 bases not matched to a gene. Germline V lookup: CDR1 LGHDT, CDR2 YNNKEL (reference sequence). The CDR3 has 16 amino acids. In DNA, the CDR3 is TGTGCCAGCAGCCAAGATTTGGGACAGGGGAGAGTCCAGCAGTTCTTC. Translating it yields CASSQDLGQGRVQQFF.

This clonotype was observed many times. The chain combines TRBV5-1 with TRBJ2-1; TRBD2 aligns across 13 bases. V lost 5 bases and J lost 5; bases outside the gene matches: 4. CDR1 is SGHRS and CDR2 is YFSETQ in the germline V gene. The length of the CDR3 is 15 residues. CDR3 nucleotide sequence: TGCGCCAGCAGATGGACTAGCGGGAGCCACAATGAGCAGTTCTTC. Translated: CASRWTSGSHNEQFF.

This clonotype appeared many times. The chain joins TRBV12-3 or TRBV12-4 to TRBJ1-1; tentative D call: TRBD1 (6 bases). V was trimmed by 5 bases and J by 4 bases, leaving 14 bases between them. This CDR3 is 14 amino acids long. The CDR3 loop is CASSLKGGGTEAFF. The CDR3 coding sequence is TGTGCCAGCAGTCTGAAGGGGGGGGGCACTGAAGCTTTCTTT.

Ten or more counts support this clonotype. This chain joins TRBV29-1 and TRBJ1-1; no definite D call. CDR3 size: 13 residues. V dropped 1 base and J dropped 0 bases, with 6 bases sitting between them. Germline lookup yields CDR1 SQVTM and CDR2 ANQGSEA. CDR3 coding DNA: TGCAGCGTTGAAGCCCAGATGAACACTGAAGCTTTCTTT. Protein product: CSVEAQMNTEAFF.

The J gene is TRBJ2-1, the V gene TRBV7-9, with D perhaps matching TRBD2 (5 bases). The ends were cut back, 5 bases at V and 0 bases at J, with 11 bases in the middle. Germline V gives CDR1 SEHNR, CDR2 FQNEAQ (reference sequence). The CDR3 length is 15 residues. CDR3 in amino acids: CASSRYGGSYNEQFF. The CDR3 DNA reads as TGTGCCAGCAGCCGGTACGGAGGCTCCTACAATGAGCAGTTCTTC. The entire variable domain, with the rest obtained from reference TRBV7-9 and TRBJ2-1, is as follows: DTGVSQNPRHKITKRGQNVTFRCDPISEHNRLYWYRQTLGQGPEFLTYFQNEAQLEKSRLLSDRFSAERPKGSFSTLEIQRTEQGDSAMYLCASSRYGGSYNEQFFGPGTRLTVL.

This clonotype came up many times. This chain uses TRBV21-1 with TRBJ2-1. TRBV21-1 is reported as a pseudogene. This CDR3 is built from 15 residues. CDR3 region: CASIRRTGSYNEQFF. In DNA form, the CDR3 reads TGTGCCAGCATTCGGCGGACGGGGTCCTACAATGAGCAGTTCTTC.

This clonotype appeared many times. The J gene is TRBJ2-3, the V gene TRBV4-1; 8 bases match TRBD2. From germline, CDR1 is MGHRA and CDR2 YSYEKL. After removal of 3 bases from V and 7 bases from J, the junction contained 6 bases not matched to a gene. This CDR3 spans 14 amino acids. The CDR3 DNA sequence: TGCGCCAGCAGCCACGTCGGCGGGAGGAATACGCAGTATTTT. It specifies CASSHVGGRNTQYF.

The gene calls are TRBV7-2 and TRBJ2-1, with D possibly TRBD2 on 6 matching bases. V was trimmed by 1 base and J by 5 bases, leaving 15 bases between them. The CDR3 covers 16 residues. The germline V gene has CDR1 SGHTA and CDR2 FQGNSA. The CDR3, as DNA: TGTGCCAGCAGCTTAGAATCAGGGAGGACCCACAATGAGCAGTTCTTC. Encoded protein: CASSLESGRTHNEQFF.

This clonotype was counted many times. This chain connects TRBV10-3 to TRBJ2-1; TRBD2 matches at 7 bases. The CDR3 runs to 20 residues. CDR1 ENHRY and CDR2 SYGVKD come from the germline V gene. V lost 0 bases to trimming and J lost 4 bases; unmatched junction nucleotides: 18. The CDR3 sequence is CAISESILGGSGAEYNEQFF. The DNA of the CDR3 is TGTGCCATCAGTGAGTCGATTCTAGGCGGGAGTGGAGCAGAGTACAATGAGCAGTTCTTC.

This clonotype was seen ten or more times. The chain carries TRBV3-1 and TRBJ2-2; 7 bases line up with TRBD2. The germline V gene encodes CDR1 LGHDT and CDR2 YNNKEL (reference sequence). V lost 4 bases to trimming and J lost 6 bases; unmatched junction nucleotides: 8. This CDR3 comprises 15 residues. CDR3 in amino acids: CASSPGGVGAGELFF. CDR3 in DNA: TGTGCCAGCAGCCCGGGGGGAGTGGGGGCCGGGGAGCTGTTTTTT.

In its sample, this clonotype was seen many times. The gene calls are TRBV10-3 and TRBJ2-1; 13 positions agree with TRBD2. V was clipped by 4 bases and J by 9 bases; unmatched bases: 9. From germline, CDR1 is ENHRY and CDR2 SYGVKD. CDR3 length: 16 amino acids. The CDR3 DNA reads TGTGCCATCAGTGGAATGACTAGCGGGAGGTCTGGTGAGCAGTTCTTC. Its translation is CAISGMTSGRSGEQFF.

This clonotype was counted between two and nine times. V is TRBV19 and J is TRBJ2-2; 7 nucleotides line up with TRBD1. V dropped 6 bases and J dropped 3; count of bases not matched to a gene: 7. Germline V CDR1 and CDR2: LNHDA, SQIVND (reference sequence). This CDR3 contains 15 residues. The CDR3 DNA reads TGTGCCAGTAGAACCCGGGACAGATACACCGGGGAGCTGTTTTTT. Translated, it gives CASRTRDRYTGELFF. Full variable domain (missing parts from reference TRBV19 and TRBJ2-2): DGGITQSPKYLFRKEGQNVTLSCEQNLNHDAMYWYRQDPGQGLRLIYYSQIVNDFQKGDIAEGYSVSREKKESFPLTVTSAQKNPTAFYLCASRTRDRYTGELFFGEGSRLTVL.

The V gene is TRBV15, the J gene TRBJ2-1; D unresolved. Trimming removed 3 bases from V and 8 bases from J, with 8 bases in between. This CDR3 is built from 12 residues. Germline V gene data show CDR1 as LNHNV and CDR2 as YYDKDF (reference sequence). The CDR3 bases are TGTGCCACCAGCAGGGCACGCGATGAGCAGTTCTTC. This gives the protein CATSRARDEQFF.

In this sample, this clonotype turned up many times. The chain joins TRBV19 to TRBJ1-2; D is unresolved. The CDR3 spans 14 residues. Trimming cost V 1 base and J 2 bases, with 8 bases left between them. The germline gives CDR1 LNHDA, CDR2 SQIVND (reference sequence). This chain's CDR3 is CASSIGSDNYGYTF. CDR3 DNA: TGTGCCAGTAGTATAGGCAGCGACAACTATGGCTACACCTTC.

This clonotype has more than one count but fewer than ten. The chain links TRBV5-1 to TRBJ1-1; 7 nucleotides line up with TRBD1. Germline CDR1 is SGHRS and CDR2 is YFSETQ. The CDR3 runs 13 residues. With V trimmed by 0 bases and J by 4 bases, 0 bases remained unmatched. The CDR3 bases are TGCGCCAGCAGCTTGGGGACAGGCACTGAAGCTTTCTTT. Amino acids: CASSLGTGTEAFF. The full variable domain, its missing parts supplied by reference TRBV5-1 and TRBJ1-1, is KAGVTQTPRYLIKTRGQQVTLSCSPISGHRSVSWYQQTPGQGLQFLFEYFSETQRNKGNFPGRFSGRQFSNSRSEMNVSTLELGDSALYLCASSLGTGTEAFFGQGTRLTVV.

Ten or more counts support this clonotype. The rearrangement uses TRBV6-6 and TRBJ1-1, with D maybe TRBD1 (6 bases). CDR1 is MNHNY and CDR2 is SVGAGI in the germline V gene (reference sequence). This CDR3 region has 14 residues. Trimming pared 2 bases from V and 4 bases from J, leaving 11 bases between. In DNA form, the CDR3 reads TGTGCCAGCAGTTACGTGGGACAAATCACTGAAGCTTTCTTT. Protein sequence: CASSYVGQITEAFF.

This clonotype showed up many times. This sequence joins TRBV24-1 and TRBJ2-4; the D is unclear. There are 17 residues in the CDR3. Deletions cut 4 bases from V and 2 bases from J, with 17 bases between. CDR1 and CDR2 (germline): KGHDR, SFDVKD. CDR3 amino acids: CATSDLGSRLTKNIQYF. CDR3 DNA: TGTGCCACCAGTGACCTCGGGTCCCGACTGACCAAAAACATTCAGTACTTC.

This clonotype was detected ten times or more. This chain connects TRBV12-3 or TRBV12-4 to TRBJ1-4, with D maybe TRBD1 (6 bases). The CDR3 is 15 amino acids. V was cut by 5 bases and J by 2 bases, with 12 bases left in between. The DNA of the CDR3 is TGTGCCAGCAGTAAAGGGGGAGTCACTAATGAAAAACTGTTTTTT. The encoded protein is CASSKGGVTNEKLFF.

This clonotype was seen repeatedly, ten times or more. The CDR3 here is CASSFASPSPDIQYF. As DNA, the CDR3 is TGTGCCAGCAGTTTCGCCTCTCCCAGTCCGGACATTCAGTACTTC. The V gene is TRBV12-3 or TRBV12-4, the J gene TRBJ2-4; D gene ambiguous. The CDR3 sequence is 15 residues long. Trimming removed 3 bases at V and 8 bases at J, with 17 bases between.

This clonotype was detected ten times or more. The chain joins TRBV19 to TRBJ2-3, with a tentative D call TRBD2 (5 bases). CDR3 length: 15 residues. Per the germline V gene, CDR1 is LNHDA and CDR2 is SQIVND (reference sequence). Trimming shortened V by 4 bases and J by 3 bases, and 14 bases separated the two germline ends. This chain's CDR3 is CASSTASLATDTQYF. In DNA form, the CDR3 reads TGTGCCAGTAGTACAGCGTCTTTAGCGACAGATACGCAGTATTTT.

The genes are TRBV2 and TRBJ2-3; D is ambiguous. The CDR3 sequence is 14 residues long. The V gene lost 1 base and the J gene lost 0 bases, with 5 bases spanning the gap. Germline V CDR1 and CDR2: SNHLY, FYNNEI. Written as DNA, the CDR3 is TGTGCCAGCAGTGAAGTGGCTAGCACAGATACGCAGTATTTT. Protein: CASSEVASTDTQYF.

This clonotype was picked up many times. The chain employs TRBV7-8 and TRBJ1-5; 10 bases map to TRBD1. The CDR3 has 15 amino acids. Germline V lookup: CDR1 SGHVS, CDR2 FQNEAQ. V shed 1 base, J shed 7 bases, and the junction held 4 bases outside the gene matches. In nucleotides, the CDR3 is TGTGCCAGCAGCTTAGGAATGGGACAGGGGCAGCCCCAGCATTTT. Translated: CASSLGMGQGQPQHF.

This clonotype was seen at least ten times. The gene calls are TRBV4-2 and TRBJ1-1, with D uncertain. This CDR3 spans 13 amino acids. V shed 1 base and J shed 9 bases, with 12 bases lying between them. In germline, CDR1 is LGHNA, CDR2 YNFKEQ. DNA of the CDR3: TGTGCCAGCAGCCAAGGAGAGGAAGTGAAAGCTTTCTTT. Protein: CASSQGEEVKAFF.